The clone carrying this T cell receptor (beta chain) has just one count. The antigen is not known. The data were produced by immunoSEQ multiplex PCR, yet TCRdb's version contains in-frame clones alone and is incomplete. Among about 22,000 clones listed, approximately 85% were seen once. The data stem from a study of OX40 agonist ivuxolimab in advanced cancers. Study-level background: About 44% of patients had received prior checkpoint inhibitor therapy. Study-wide results and limits: On average, CD8+ T cells had more expanded clones than CD4+. The antigens recognized by the expanded peripheral T cells, that is their antigen specificity, were not determined.

V shed 3 bases and J shed 3 bases, with 11 bases lying between them. This CDR3 contains 14 residues. In germline, CDR1 is SGHNT, CDR2 YYREEE (reference sequence). This chain links TRBV5-4 with TRBJ2-3; no reliable D call. The starting material was CD4+ or CD8+ T cells sorted from blood, obtained in a trial of the OX40 agonist ivuxolimab. The receptor comes from an adult with an advanced solid tumor such as melanoma, head and neck, liver or kidney cancer. The CDR3 nucleotides are TGTGCCAGCAGCTGGAGTAGGCAGACAGATACGCAGTATTTT. This gives the protein CASSWSRQTDTQYF.